These 16 T cell receptor beta chains share one sample of origin, sequenced in a study of long-term antiretroviral therapy in people with HIV. The libraries were made with immunoSEQ v3.0 at survey level. Method: immunoSEQ multiplex PCR; TCRdb's copy keeps in-frame clones and lacks some. The sample includes 15,000 to 20,000 clones, about four fifths of them seen just once. The material sequenced was unsorted PBMCs, taken 0.9 years after starting antiretroviral therapy. These receptors were taken from a man between 18 and 35 years old with HIV.

This sequence joins TRBV30 and TRBJ2-6; D call uncertain. The CDR3 contains 11 residues. Germline lookup yields CDR1 GTSNPN and CDR2 SVGIG (reference sequence). Between the trimmed V and J ends, which lost 6 bases and 0 bases, there was a span of 0 bases. CDR3 DNA: TGTGCCTGCTCTGGGGCCAACGTCCTGACTTTC. Translating it yields CACSGANVLTF.

V usage is TRBV7-2 and J usage is TRBJ1-6, with a possible D match to TRBD1 (5 bases). Germline CDR1 is SGHTA and CDR2 is FQGNSA. The CDR3 spans 16 residues. Trimming left V 1 base short and J 7 bases short, with 14 bases between. The CDR3 DNA reads as TGTGCCAGCAGCTTAGTACCTACAGGTCCGAATTCACCCCTCCACTTT. The encoded protein is CASSLVPTGPNSPLHF.

This clone was counted a few times. This chain's CDR3 is CATSRSTGGTDTQYF. The DNA for the CDR3 is TGTGCCACCAGCAGATCGACAGGTGGCACAGATACGCAGTATTTT. V gene TRBV15 combines with J gene TRBJ2-3; D may be TRBD1 (6 bases). V was shortened by 2 bases and J by 1 base, with 10 bases between the two germline ends. CDR3 length equals 15 residues. Germline loops: CDR1 LNHNV, CDR2 YYDKDF (reference sequence).

This rearrangement joins TRBV7-9 to TRBJ1-6; D perhaps matches TRBD1 (5 bases). CDR1 SEHNR and CDR2 FQNEAQ come from the germline V gene (reference sequence). The CDR3 totals 18 residues. Trimming took off 4 bases at V and 1 base at J, with 17 bases between the two ends. CDR3 coding DNA: TGTGCCAGCAGCTCCACGTTCCCAAAGGGGTCCTATAATTCACCCCTCCACTTT. This encodes CASSSTFPKGSYNSPLHF.

This chain joins TRBV11-2 and TRBJ1-1; 7 bases fit TRBD1. The CDR3 has 15 residues. Looked up from germline, CDR1 is SGHAT and CDR2 is FQNNGV. J was trimmed by 2 bases and V by 5 bases; bases with no gene match: 8. The CDR3 DNA is TGTGCCAGCAGCAGACAGGGTTCGGAAAACACTGAAGCTTTCTTT. Translation: CASSRQGSENTEAFF.

This clone is a singleton in its sample. The chain is built from TRBV10-3 and TRBJ2-7, with 8 positions matching TRBD1. Trimming removed 2 bases from V and 3 bases from J; junction bases left unmatched: 3. The CDR3 sequence is 14 residues long. In germline, CDR1 is ENHRY, CDR2 SYGVKD. CDR3 sequence: CAISERQGSYEQYF. CDR3 DNA sequence: TGTGCCATCAGTGAGCGACAGGGGAGCTACGAGCAGTACTTC.

This clone is termed medium-sized. CDR3 sequence (DNA): TGTGCCAGCAGCCCCCCCCGTCCGGGAACTAATGAAAAACTGTTTTTT. This translates into CASSPPRPGTNEKLFF. This chain connects TRBV11-3 to TRBJ1-4; D remains unclear. With 5 bases removed from V and 1 base from J, the gap between germline ends came to 14 bases. Germline V gives CDR1 SGHNT, CDR2 YENEEA. This CDR3 is built from 16 residues.

The rearrangement links TRBV27 to TRBJ1-6; a weak D match, TRBD1 (5 bases). CDR1 and CDR2 from the germline V gene are MNHEY and SMNVEV (reference sequence). Trimming removed 1 base at V and 2 bases at J, with 6 bases between. This CDR3 contains 15 residues. CDR3: CASSLWTPYNSPLHF. CDR3 DNA sequence: TGTGCCAGCAGTTTATGGACACCCTATAATTCACCCCTCCACTTT.

CDR3 sequence (DNA): TGTGCCAGTAGTGTCGCGCAAGAGACCCAGTACTTC. As protein: CASSVAQETQYF. The chain combines TRBV19 with TRBJ2-5; D not resolved. Looked up from germline, CDR1 is LNHDA and CDR2 is SQIVND (reference sequence). The ends were cut back, 5 bases at V and 2 bases at J, with 6 bases in the middle. The CDR3 is 12 amino acids.

The chain links TRBV7-9 to TRBJ2-5, with 9 bases fitting TRBD2. The CDR3 has 15 amino acids. J gave up 5 bases and V 5 bases, and 9 bases lay outside the gene matches. Germline values: CDR1 SEHNR, CDR2 FQNEAQ (reference sequence). The chain's CDR3 is CASSLQGSGGETQYF. CDR3 bases: TGTGCCAGCAGCCTCCAGGGTAGCGGGGGTGAGACCCAGTACTTC.

J is TRBJ1-2 and V is TRBV9; D remains ambiguous. V was clipped by 4 bases and J by 0 bases, with 13 bases between them. CDR3 length: 15 amino acids. Germline CDR1 reads SGDLS; CDR2 reads YYNGEE. CDR3 in amino acids: CASSPTAGTNYGYTF. CDR3 nucleotides: TGTGCCAGCAGCCCAACCGCAGGTACTAACTATGGCTACACCTTC. Combining the CDR3 with reference TRBV9 and TRBJ1-2 gives the whole variable domain DSGVTQTPKHLITATGQRVTLRCSPRSGDLSVYWYQQSLDQGLQFLIQYYNGEERAKGNILERFSAQQFPDLHSELNLSSLELGDSALYFCASSPTAGTNYGYTFGSGTRLTVV.

V and J are TRBV5-6 and TRBJ1-2; unclear D gene. Germline CDR1 and CDR2: SGHDT and YYEEEE. The CDR3 covers 12 residues. V was pared by 0 bases and J by 7 bases, with 7 bases between. In nucleotides, the CDR3 is TGTGCCAGCAGCTTGGGGGGAGGTGGCTACACCTTC. Protein product: CASSLGGGGYTF.

V usage is TRBV27 and J usage is TRBJ2-2; D might be TRBD2 (6 bases). This CDR3 has 15 residues. Trimming shortened V by 10 bases and J by 3 bases, and 18 bases separated the two germline ends. Germline loops: CDR1 MNHEY, CDR2 SMNVEV (reference sequence). The CDR3 sequence is CATLSRGYDTGELFF. DNA of the CDR3: TGTGCCACCCTTTCACGGGGGTATGACACCGGGGAGCTGTTTTTT.

CDR3 amino acids: CASSFGDSHSLFF. The DNA of the CDR3 is TGTGCCAGCAGCTTTGGGGACAGCCATAGTCTGTTTTTT. The J gene is TRBJ1-4, the V gene TRBV5-4, with TRBD1 matching 7 bases. The germline gives CDR1 SGHNT, CDR2 YYREEE (reference sequence). This CDR3 is built from 13 residues. Germline trimming cut 2 bases from V and 14 bases from J; bases unmatched to any gene: 9.

With respect to this clone: The junction departs from germline at one end; a sequencing error may be responsible. The chain uses TRBV7-7 and TRBJ2-3; TRBD1 or TRBD2 may be the D gene (6 bases each). The CDR3 is made up of 15 amino acids. Germline values: CDR1 SSHAT, CDR2 FNYEAQ (reference sequence). CDR3 coding DNA: TGTGCTAGCAGCGCAGGAGGGGGGCACACAGATACGCAGTATTTT. Translating gives CASSAGGGHTDTQYF.

The gene calls are TRBV18 and TRBJ1-1; perhaps TRBD1 as D (6 bases). V gave up 2 bases and J gave up 5 bases, with 18 bases separating them. The germline CDR1 and CDR2 sequences are KGHSH and LQKENI. This CDR3 is 16 amino acids long. The CDR3 DNA reads TGTGCCAGCTCACCAATAGAGTGGGGTCAGGGGACTGAAGCTTTCTTT. Protein: CASSPIEWGQGTEAFF.